This TCR beta chain was found in a study of T cells after yellow fever vaccination. Study summary: Each low-cell-number fraction was prepared by means of SMART-Seq v4 Ultra Low Input. Study-level points and caveats: Overlap between CD4 and CD8 compartments was detected for a small share of clonotypes.

A 5'RACE template-switching step, the method used to make TCR cDNA, added a universal primer site and UMIs. Via MiXCR, TCRdb re-called the 5' RACE reads, giving one row per CDR3 protein. This sample carries about 330,000 distinct CDR3 sequences, roughly 3.9% of them seen once, and the ten largest clones take around 24%. This clonotype has more than one count but fewer than ten. Its antigen is as yet unknown. The sequence was obtained from a man aged 18 to 35 who received the YFV17D yellow fever vaccine. Sequencing was performed on PBMCs, taken 5 days after the yellow fever booster vaccination.

This CDR3 is CASSQEAGVNTGELFF. In nucleotides, the CDR3 is TGCGCCAGCAGCCAAGAGGCGGGCGTGAACACCGGGGAGCTGTTTTTT. The V and J genes are TRBV4-3 and TRBJ2-2, with D possibly TRBD2 on 5 matching bases. This CDR3 spans 16 amino acids. Germline V gives CDR1 LGHNA, CDR2 YSLEER. Between the trimmed V and J ends, which lost 0 bases and 1 base, there was a span of 9 bases.